Presented here are 25 T cell receptor beta chains from one specimen sequenced in a study of T cell responses to AZD1222 COVID-19 vaccine. Profiled with immunoSEQ multiplex PCR; TCRdb holds only in-frame clones, not every one. The table records 100,000 to 130,000 clones, about 92% of them present only once. The input for sequencing was peripheral blood, taken 28 days after the second AZD1222 dose. These receptors were taken from an adult who received the AZD1222 COVID-19 vaccine.

V usage is TRBV18 and J usage is TRBJ1-5, with 11 bases that match TRBD1. Germline V gene lookup returns CDR1 KGHSH and CDR2 LQKENI. Unmatched junction bases numbered 6, after V lost 4 bases and J lost 4 bases. The CDR3 extends over 16 amino acids. CDR3 region: CASSHLDRGPNQPQHF. The CDR3 DNA reads as TGTGCCAGCTCACACCTGGACAGGGGGCCAAATCAGCCCCAGCATTTT.

The rearrangement uses TRBV24-1 and TRBJ2-1, with a tentative D call TRBD2 (5 bases). CDR1 is KGHDR, CDR2 SFDVKD, per germline. The ends were cut back, 4 bases at V and 0 bases at J, with 15 bases in the middle. CDR3 length: 17 amino acids. CDR3 loop: CATSEPIQAGSYNEQFF. The CDR3 region has the DNA TGTGCCACCAGTGAACCTATTCAGGCGGGCTCCTACAATGAGCAGTTCTTC.

The rearrangement links TRBV10-3 to TRBJ2-3; D is unclear. The V gene's germline CDR1 is ENHRY and CDR2 SYGVKD. The CDR3 is made up of 15 amino acids. Trimming left V 6 bases short and J 0 bases short, with 13 bases between. This CDR3 is CAISEATKSTDTQYF. The CDR3 DNA reads as TGTGCCATCAGCGAGGCGACAAAAAGCACAGATACGCAGTATTTT.

V and J are TRBV13 and TRBJ2-7; TRBD1 matches 9 bases. J gave up 1 base and V 2 bases, and 3 bases lay outside the gene matches. Germline CDR1 is PRHDT and CDR2 is FYEKMQ (reference sequence). The CDR3 loop spans 15 amino acids. The CDR3 reads CASSLSGQGSYEQYF. CDR3 sequence (DNA): TGTGCCAGCAGCTTATCGGGACAGGGATCCTACGAGCAGTACTTC.

The CDR3 loop is CASSFGTGGENEQFF. CDR3 coding DNA: TGTGCCAGCAGCTTTGGGACAGGGGGCGAAAATGAGCAGTTCTTC. J is TRBJ2-1 and V is TRBV27, with TRBD1 identical over 12 bases. The germline V gene encodes CDR1 MNHEY and CDR2 SMNVEV (reference sequence). Germline trimming cut 6 bases from V and 7 bases from J; bases unmatched to any gene: 7. The CDR3 has 15 residues.

V usage is TRBV19 and J usage is TRBJ2-2; 12 nucleotides match TRBD2. The V and J ends lost 5 bases and 7 bases, in that order; junction bases with no gene match: 8. The germline gives CDR1 LNHDA, CDR2 SQIVND (reference sequence). This CDR3 comprises 16 residues. The CDR3 bases are TGTGCCAGTAGTCGGCCTAGCGGGAGGGGAGTCGGGGAGCTGTTTTTT. Translated, it gives CASSRPSGRGVGELFF.

The V gene is TRBV5-4, the J gene TRBJ1-6, with 7 bases aligning to TRBD1. The CDR3 is made up of 14 amino acids. The germline gives CDR1 SGHNT, CDR2 YYREEE (reference sequence). Trimming cost V 2 bases and J 9 bases; bases outside gene matches: 5. The CDR3 loop reads CASSLGGLASPLHF. The DNA of the CDR3 is TGTGCCAGCAGCTTAGGGGGCTTGGCTTCACCCCTCCACTTT.

The rearrangement uses TRBV6-2 or TRBV6-3 and TRBJ1-6; D ambiguous. Germline CDR1 and CDR2: MNHEY and SVGEGT. Trimming pared 2 bases from V and 8 bases from J, leaving 13 bases between. This CDR3 has 15 amino acids. The CDR3 sequence: CASSYHTPPDSPLHF. The CDR3 DNA follows: TGTGCCAGCAGTTACCACACCCCACCCGATTCACCCCTCCACTTT.

The rearrangement uses TRBV19 and TRBJ1-1, with D maybe TRBD1 (5 bases). V dropped 6 bases and J dropped 6 bases, with 14 bases sitting between them. CDR3 size: 13 residues. Germline assignment: CDR1 LNHDA and CDR2 SQIVND (reference sequence). The DNA for the CDR3 is TGTGCCAGTAGATCTAAAGGGGTCCCTGAAGCTTTCTTT. It encodes CASRSKGVPEAFF.

The chain recombines TRBV28 with TRBJ1-6, with 8 bases aligning to TRBD1. The CDR3 length is 13 residues. J gave up 7 bases and V 7 bases, and 3 bases lay outside the gene matches. The germline V gene has CDR1 MDHEN and CDR2 SYDVKM. CDR3 sequence reads: CASKAGGNSPLHF. In DNA form, the CDR3 reads TGTGCCAGCAAGGCAGGGGGCAATTCACCCCTCCACTTT.

The V gene is TRBV7-9, the J gene TRBJ1-1; 8 bases map to TRBD1. Germline CDR1 is SEHNR and CDR2 is FQNEAQ (reference sequence). The J segment lost 3 bases and the V segment lost 5 bases, leaving 11 bases of the junction unmatched. The CDR3 runs to 16 residues. This CDR3 is CASSLDRAIPDTEAFF. For the CDR3, the DNA is TGTGCCAGCAGCCTGGACAGGGCCATCCCCGACACTGAAGCTTTCTTT.

A single count supports this clone. The chain recombines TRBV27 with TRBJ2-7; 12 nucleotides agree with TRBD2. The germline CDR1 and CDR2 sequences are MNHEY and SMNVEV (reference sequence). V trimming: 2 bases; J trimming: 2 bases; junction bases outside the gene matches: 7. CDR3 length: 17 amino acids. In DNA form, the CDR3 reads TGTGCCAGCAGTTTACGGCCACTAGCGGGAGGACCCTACGAGCAGTACTTC. It specifies CASSLRPLAGGPYEQYF.

V usage is TRBV5-1 and J usage is TRBJ1-5, with a weak D call TRBD1 (6 bases). The length of the CDR3 is 15 residues. CDR1 and CDR2 from the germline V gene are SGHRS and YFSETQ. V was clipped by 4 bases and J by 7 bases, with 18 bases between them. As DNA, the CDR3 is TGCGCCAGCAGCCTGGAGGGGGAGGGTGGACAGCCCCAGCATTTT. Translated: CASSLEGEGGQPQHF.

In this sample, this clone turned up a few times. This chain joins TRBV29-1 and TRBJ2-2; D possibly corresponds to TRBD1 (6 bases). The germline CDR1 and CDR2 sequences are SQVTM and ANQGSEA. The CDR3 contains 15 residues. V dropped 5 bases and J dropped 5 bases, with 18 bases sitting between them. CDR3 loop: CSVKSPGAETGELFF. In DNA, the CDR3 is TGCAGCGTTAAGTCCCCAGGGGCCGAAACCGGGGAGCTGTTTTTT.

J is TRBJ1-4 and V is TRBV18, with unresolved D. The CDR3 consists of 14 residues. V gave up 2 bases and J gave up 0 bases, with 4 bases separating them. Germline V gives CDR1 KGHSH, CDR2 LQKENI. CDR3 sequence reads: CASSPTATNEKLFF. The DNA for the CDR3 is TGTGCCAGCTCACCAACCGCAACTAATGAAAAACTGTTTTTT.

This clone was picked up one time. The chain uses TRBV28 and TRBJ1-5, with D uncertain. This CDR3 region has 17 residues. Germline CDR1 reads MDHEN; CDR2 reads SYDVKM. V was shortened by 5 bases and J by 0 bases, with 17 bases between the two germline ends. The CDR3 protein is CASSPPFGGDSNQPQHF. In DNA form, the CDR3 reads TGTGCCAGCAGTCCCCCTTTTGGTGGGGATAGCAATCAGCCCCAGCATTTT.

V is TRBV6-1 and J is TRBJ1-1; no clear D gene. Germline CDR1 reads MNHNS; CDR2 reads SASEGT. V dropped 3 bases and J dropped 7 bases, with 9 bases sitting between them. CDR3 length: 12 amino acids. CDR3 nucleotides: TGTGCCAGCAGTGAGTATCGGGATGAAGCTTTCTTT. Amino acid sequence: CASSEYRDEAFF.

J is TRBJ2-5 and V is TRBV5-1, with D possibly matching TRBD2 (6 bases). This CDR3 contains 14 residues. Deletions cut 2 bases from V and 4 bases from J, with 12 bases between. Germline V CDR1 and CDR2: SGHRS, YFSETQ. The CDR3 nucleotides are TGCGCCAGCAGCTTAGCTAGTAGCGGAGAGACCCAGTACTTC. This codes for CASSLASSGETQYF.

The chain recombines TRBV19 with TRBJ2-5, with TRBD2 matching 9 bases. J lost 3 bases, V lost 7 bases, and 9 bases had no gene match. The CDR3 totals 15 residues. Germline lookup yields CDR1 LNHDA and CDR2 SQIVND (reference sequence). DNA of the CDR3: TGTGCCAGTACCGTGACTAGCGGAGTAAAAGAGACCCAGTACTTC. It encodes CASTVTSGVKETQYF.

The chain employs TRBV6-4 and TRBJ2-1, with 7 bases lining up with TRBD1. The CDR3 is 15 residues long. Germline CDR1 and CDR2: MRHNA and SNTAGT. Unmatched junction bases numbered 4, after V lost 2 bases and J lost 3 bases. Here the CDR3 DNA reads TGTGCCAGCAGTGACGGAGCAGGGGGCTACAATGAGCAGTTCTTC. Its protein is CASSDGAGGYNEQFF.

The chain recombines TRBV5-5 with TRBJ1-1; possibly TRBD1 for D (5 bases). The CDR3 is 17 residues long. Germline values: CDR1 SGHKS, CDR2 YYEKEE (reference sequence). Trimming removed 2 bases from V and 7 bases from J, with 24 bases in between. The CDR3, as DNA: TGTGCCAGCAGCTTCGGGGGTTCAGGGACCCCCGAACTTGAAGCTTTCTTT. Amino acids: CASSFGGSGTPELEAFF. Full variable domain (outside the CDR3, taken from reference TRBV5-5 and TRBJ1-1): DAGVTQSPTHLIKTRGQQVTLRCSPISGHKSVSWYQQVLGQGPQFIFQYYEKEERGRGNFPDRFSARQFPNYSSELNVNALLLGDSALYLCASSFGGSGTPELEAFFGQGTRLTVV.

CDR3 coding DNA: TGTGCCAGCAGCTTGGTCGGTTCTACCACCGGGGAGCTGTTTTTT. This gives the protein CASSLVGSTTGELFF. J is TRBJ2-2 and V is TRBV5-4; D unresolved. This CDR3 contains 15 residues. V lost 0 bases and J lost 4, with 10 bases in between. Per the germline V gene, CDR1 is SGHNT and CDR2 is YYREEE (reference sequence).

This clone was seen once. The chain is built from TRBV28 and TRBJ2-3; 12 nucleotides agree with TRBD2. J gave up 2 bases and V 5 bases, and 5 bases lay outside the gene matches. CDR1 is MDHEN, CDR2 SYDVKM, per germline. The length of the CDR3 is 16 residues. The CDR3, as DNA: TGTGCCAGCAGTCCGTGGACTAGCGGGAACACAGATACGCAGTATTTT. It specifies CASSPWTSGNTDTQYF. Supplemented by reference TRBV28 and TRBJ2-3, the full variable domain reads DVKVTQSSRYLVKRTGEKVFLECVQDMDHENMFWYRQDPGLGLRLIYFSYDVKMKEKGDIPEGYSVSREKKERFSLILESASTNQTSMYLCASSPWTSGNTDTQYFGPGTRLTVL.

This clone was counted only a few times. This chain connects TRBV25-1 to TRBJ1-1; a possible D gene is TRBD1 (6 bases). Trimming pared 6 bases from V and 0 bases from J, leaving 11 bases between. This CDR3 is 14 amino acids long. Germline V CDR1 and CDR2: MGHDK, SYGVNS. DNA of the CDR3: TGTGCCAGCAGCGCGACAGGAATGAACACTGAAGCTTTCTTT. It codes for CASSATGMNTEAFF.

V usage is TRBV24-1 and J usage is TRBJ2-3; 11 bases are shared with TRBD2. This CDR3 region has 16 residues. Germline CDR1 KGHDR, CDR2 SFDVKD. J gave up 1 base and V 3 bases, and 2 bases lay outside the gene matches. This CDR3 reads CATSDPTSGGTDTQYF. CDR3 bases: TGTGCCACCAGTGATCCGACTAGCGGGGGCACAGATACGCAGTATTTT.